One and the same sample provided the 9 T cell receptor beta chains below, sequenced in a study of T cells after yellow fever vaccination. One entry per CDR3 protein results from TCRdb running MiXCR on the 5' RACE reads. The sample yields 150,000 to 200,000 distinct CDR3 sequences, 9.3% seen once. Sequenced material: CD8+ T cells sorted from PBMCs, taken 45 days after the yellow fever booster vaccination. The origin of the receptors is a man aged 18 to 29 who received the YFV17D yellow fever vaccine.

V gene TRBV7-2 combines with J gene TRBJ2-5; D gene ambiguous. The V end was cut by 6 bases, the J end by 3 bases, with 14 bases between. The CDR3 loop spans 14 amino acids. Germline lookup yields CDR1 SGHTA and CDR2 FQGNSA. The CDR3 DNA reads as TGTGCCAGCAGTCTCATCTTGGTGGAAGAGACCCAGTACTTC. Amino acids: CASSLILVEETQYF.

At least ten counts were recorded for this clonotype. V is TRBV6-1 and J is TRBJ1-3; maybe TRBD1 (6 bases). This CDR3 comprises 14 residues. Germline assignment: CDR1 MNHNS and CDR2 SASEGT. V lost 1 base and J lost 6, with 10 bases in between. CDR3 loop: CASSEEEGVNTIYF. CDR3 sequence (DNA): TGTGCCAGCAGTGAAGAGGAGGGGGTAAACACCATATATTTT.

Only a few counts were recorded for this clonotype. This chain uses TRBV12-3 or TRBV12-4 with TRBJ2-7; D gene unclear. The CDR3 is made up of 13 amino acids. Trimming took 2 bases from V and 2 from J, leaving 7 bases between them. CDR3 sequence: CASSLSSPYEQYF. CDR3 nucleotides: TGTGCCAGCAGTTTAAGTAGCCCCTACGAGCAGTACTTC.

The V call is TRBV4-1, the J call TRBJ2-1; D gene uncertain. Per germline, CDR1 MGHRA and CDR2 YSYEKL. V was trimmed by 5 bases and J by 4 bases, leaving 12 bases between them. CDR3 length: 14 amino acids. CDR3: CASSDTDRYNEQFF. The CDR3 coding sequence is TGCGCCAGCAGCGATACGGATCGGTACAATGAGCAGTTCTTC.

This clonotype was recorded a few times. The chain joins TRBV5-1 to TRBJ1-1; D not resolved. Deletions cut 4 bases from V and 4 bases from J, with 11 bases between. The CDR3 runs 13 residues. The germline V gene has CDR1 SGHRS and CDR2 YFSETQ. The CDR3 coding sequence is TGCGCCAGCAGCGATAGATGGGGCACTGAAGCTTTCTTT. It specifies CASSDRWGTEAFF.

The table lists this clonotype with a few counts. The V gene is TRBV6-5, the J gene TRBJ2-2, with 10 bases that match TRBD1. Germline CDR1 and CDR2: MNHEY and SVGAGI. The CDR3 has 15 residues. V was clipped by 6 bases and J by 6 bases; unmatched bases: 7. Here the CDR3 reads CASSLGQGGAGELFF. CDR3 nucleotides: TGTGCCAGCAGCCTTGGACAGGGGGGGGCCGGGGAGCTGTTTTTT.

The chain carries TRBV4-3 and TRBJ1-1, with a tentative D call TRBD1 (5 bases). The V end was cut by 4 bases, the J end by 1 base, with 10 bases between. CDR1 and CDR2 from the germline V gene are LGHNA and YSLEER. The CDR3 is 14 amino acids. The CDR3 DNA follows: TGCGCCAGCAGCCCAAGGGGTACGAACACTGAAGCTTTCTTT. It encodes CASSPRGTNTEAFF.

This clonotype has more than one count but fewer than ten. In nucleotides, the CDR3 is TGTGCCAGCAGTTCCTATGGGACCGGGGAGCTGTTTTTT. Encoded protein: CASSSYGTGELFF. The rearrangement links TRBV6-6 to TRBJ2-2, with no clear D. Trimming took off 4 bases at V and 5 bases at J, with 8 bases between the two ends. The CDR3 is 13 residues long. CDR1 and CDR2 (germline): MNHNY, SVGAGI (reference sequence).

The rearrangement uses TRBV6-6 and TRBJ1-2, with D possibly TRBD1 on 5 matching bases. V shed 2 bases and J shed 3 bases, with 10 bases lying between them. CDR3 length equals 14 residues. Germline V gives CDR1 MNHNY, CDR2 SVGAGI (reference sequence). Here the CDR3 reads CASSYLGGDYGYTF. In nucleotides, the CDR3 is TGTGCCAGCAGTTACCTCGGGGGGGACTATGGCTACACCTTC.